The 14 T cell receptor beta chains reported below all come from one sample, sequenced in a study of PD-1 blockade in mismatch repair-deficient tumors (dated by TCRdb to about 2017). The receptor library was made with the immunoSEQ multiplex PCR assay. TCRdb limited this immuneACCESS table to in-frame rearrangements with V and J called. A share of clones is missing; checked studies link under half to unresolved V genes, and the rest is unexplained. This sample holds 60,000 to 65,000 clones; approximately 88% were observed only once. The ten most abundant clones make up about 15% of the sample. The sequenced sample was peripheral blood, obtained 52 weeks after starting pembrolizumab. The receptors shown here come from an adult with mismatch repair-deficient cancer.

The rearrangement uses TRBV7-9 and TRBJ1-4; D is possibly TRBD1 (5 bases). Looked up from germline, CDR1 is SEHNR and CDR2 is FQNEAQ (reference sequence). This CDR3 comprises 16 residues. Trimming removed 3 bases at V and 4 bases at J, with 15 bases between. The CDR3: CASSFQGGLNNEKLFF. DNA of the CDR3: TGTGCCAGCAGCTTCCAGGGAGGGCTGAATAATGAAAAACTGTTTTTT.

The genes are TRBV7-9 and TRBJ2-2, with a weak D call TRBD1 (5 bases). V lost 7 bases and J 7 bases, leaving 19 bases between the germline ends. CDR3 length: 15 amino acids. The germline V gene encodes CDR1 SEHNR and CDR2 FQNEAQ (reference sequence). As DNA, the CDR3 is TGTGCCAGCACCCCTCCCCTGGGGCTAGACGGGGAGCTGTTTTTT. Its translation: CASTPPLGLDGELFF.

The chain employs TRBV15 and TRBJ1-5; perhaps TRBD1 as D (6 bases). Germline V gene lookup returns CDR1 LNHNV and CDR2 YYDKDF (reference sequence). This CDR3 comprises 17 residues. V was shortened by 5 bases and J by 2 bases, with 19 bases between the two germline ends. CDR3 coding DNA: TGTGCCACCAGCCCCATCGACGGACAGTCTGGCAATCAGCCCCAGCATTTT. This translates into CATSPIDGQSGNQPQHF.

The chain couples TRBV15 to TRBJ2-1; 8 nucleotides line up with TRBD2. This CDR3 has 16 residues. V gave up 4 bases and J gave up 5 bases; unmatched junction bases: 10. Germline values: CDR1 LNHNV, CDR2 YYDKDF (reference sequence). This chain's CDR3 is CATSTLAGRTNNEQFF. The CDR3, as DNA: TGTGCCACCAGCACCCTAGCGGGTAGAACGAACAATGAGCAGTTCTTC. The full variable domain, completed using reference TRBV15 and TRBJ2-1, is DAMVIQNPRYQVTQFGKPVTLSCSQTLNHNVMYWYQQKSSQAPKLLFHYYDKDFNNEADTPDNFQSRRPNTSFCFLDIRSPGLGDTAMYLCATSTLAGRTNNEQFFGPGTRLTVL.

The chain has TRBV18 and TRBJ2-7; TRBD2 agrees at 13 bases. CDR3 length equals 16 residues. With 3 bases clipped from V and 3 bases from J, the junction kept 5 bases outside the gene matches. Germline V gives CDR1 KGHSH, CDR2 LQKENI. The DNA for the CDR3 is TGTGCCAGCTCACCTTCGGGACTAGCGGGAAACTACGAGCAGTACTTC. Translation: CASSPSGLAGNYEQYF. Variable domain in full (rest from reference TRBV18 and TRBJ2-7): NAGVMQNPRHLVRRRGQEARLRCSPMKGHSHVYWYRQLPEEGLKFMVYLQKENIIDESGMPKERFSAEFPKEGPSILRIQQVVRGDSAAYFCASSPSGLAGNYEQYFGPGTRLTVT.

This clone has a single count. The CDR3 DNA reads TGCGCCAGCAGCCGCCCCGGGACAGGGAATGGCTACACCTTC. Its translation is CASSRPGTGNGYTF. The chain recombines TRBV4-1 with TRBJ1-2; 9 bases fit TRBD1. Germline lookup yields CDR1 MGHRA and CDR2 YSYEKL. The length of the CDR3 is 14 residues. V lost 4 bases and J lost 6; bases outside the gene matches: 6.

This clone was detected once. The V call is TRBV5-1, the J call TRBJ2-2, with TRBD1 matching 10 bases. V lost 2 bases, J lost 5 bases, and 3 bases stayed unmatched. From germline, CDR1 is SGHRS and CDR2 YFSETQ. The CDR3 is 15 amino acids. This chain's CDR3 is CASSFGTGETGELFF. CDR3 DNA sequence: TGCGCCAGCAGCTTCGGGACAGGGGAAACCGGGGAGCTGTTTTTT.

A single count supports this clone. This chain joins TRBV6-5 and TRBJ1-2, with a weak D call TRBD1 (5 bases). CDR3 length: 15 amino acids. Germline CDR1 is MNHEY and CDR2 is SVGAGI. V shed 0 bases and J shed 7 bases, with 15 bases lying between them. The CDR3 nucleotides are TGTGCCAGCAGTTACTCGACTGCGGCGGGGGTTGGCTACACCTTC. It yields the protein CASSYSTAAGVGYTF.

The J gene is TRBJ1-2, the V gene TRBV4-2; 7 nucleotides align to TRBD1. CDR1 LGHNA and CDR2 YNFKEQ come from the germline V gene. With V trimmed by 4 bases and J by 0 bases, 8 bases remained unmatched. CDR3 length: 16 amino acids. The CDR3, as DNA: TGTGCCAGCAGCCTTCCAGGACAGGCGTCTAACTATGGCTACACCTTC. Its translation: CASSLPGQASNYGYTF.

This sequence joins TRBV28 and TRBJ1-4; no reliable D call. Germline V gene sequence: CDR1 MDHEN, CDR2 SYDVKM. This CDR3 has 14 residues. Trimming took 3 bases from V and 7 from J, leaving 12 bases between them. CDR3 amino acids: CASSFQRESEKLFF. CDR3 sequence (DNA): TGTGCCAGCAGTTTTCAGAGGGAAAGTGAAAAACTGTTTTTT.

The chain links TRBV10-2 to TRBJ2-2; TRBD2 aligns across 8 bases. The trim removed 3 bases at V and 9 bases at J, leaving 15 bases unmatched. Germline CDR1 WSHSY, CDR2 SAAADI. CDR3 length: 17 amino acids. The CDR3 sequence: CASSDASLRGAGRELFF. CDR3 nucleotide sequence: TGCGCCAGCAGTGATGCGTCTCTGCGGGGGGCGGGAAGGGAGCTGTTTTTT.

This chain links TRBV5-1 with TRBJ2-7; 10 nucleotides match TRBD1. The CDR3 is made up of 15 amino acids. Germline assignment: CDR1 SGHRS and CDR2 YFSETQ. The ends lost 3 bases at V and 1 base at J; junction bases unmatched: 4. The CDR3 is CASSSGQGGSYEQYF. The CDR3 DNA sequence: TGCGCCAGCAGCTCCGGACAGGGGGGTTCCTACGAGCAGTACTTC.

This clone was counted once. The rearrangement links TRBV6-5 to TRBJ2-5; TRBD2 matches at 13 bases. The CDR3 has 14 residues. Trimming removed 8 bases from V and 4 bases from J; junction bases left unmatched: 4. CDR1 MNHEY and CDR2 SVGAGI come from the germline V gene. As DNA, the CDR3 is TGTGCCAGCGGGTGGACTAGCGGGAGAGAGACCCAGTACTTC. Protein sequence: CASGWTSGRETQYF.

This clone was seen only once. The V call is TRBV2, the J call TRBJ1-3, with 7 bases identical to TRBD1. This CDR3 is built from 15 residues. Germline V CDR1 and CDR2: SNHLY, FYNNEI. V lost 4 bases to trimming and J lost 0 bases; unmatched junction nucleotides: 3. In DNA form, the CDR3 reads TGTGCCAGCAGTGTCGAGGGGGCCTCTGGAAACACCATATATTTT. The encoded protein is CASSVEGASGNTIYF.